The rows below give T cell receptor beta chains drawn from one sample of a study of CD8 T cells in ankylosing spondylitis. TCRdb reprocessed the 5' RACE reads via MiXCR and lists one record per CDR3 protein. Of around 280,000 distinct CDR3 sequences listed, 15% to 20% are singletons. The sample taken for sequencing was blood, either unsorted or a sorted T cell fraction (not recorded which). The receptors here all came from a male donor with ankylosing spondylitis or in good health (not recorded which). CDR3s include the opening cysteine and the closing phenylalanine or tryptophan. The D gene is left open where the match is weak. Clone sizes are given selectively: once, few, many, or a class where the clone is expanded.

TRBV2,NA,TRBJ1-4,NA,CASRSTGPNEKLFF,TGTGCCAGCAGGAGTACGGGACCTAATGAAAAACTGTTTTTT
TRBV5-1,few,TRBJ1-1,NA,CASSFSSTTEAFF,TGCGCCAGCAGCTTTAGTTCTACCACTGAAGCTTTCTTT
TRBV20-1,NA,TRBJ2-1,NA,CSARPTMAGEQFF,TGCAGTGCTAGACCTACCATGGCGGGGGAGCAGTTCTTC
TRBV5-5,few,TRBJ1-1,NA,CASSFYSNTEAFF,TGTGCCAGCAGCTTCTATTCGAACACTGAAGCTTTCTTT
TRBV3-1,NA,TRBJ2-1,NA,CASSGAGNEQFF,TGTGCCAGCAGTGGGGCCGGCAATGAGCAGTTCTTC
TRBV5-1,NA,TRBJ2-1,TRBD2,CASSLAVTSGSGDEQFF,TGCGCCAGCAGCTTGGCCGTGACTAGCGGGAGTGGGGATGAGCAGTTCTTC
TRBV12-3/TRBV12-4,few,TRBJ1-1,NA,CASSRQSNTEAFF,TGTGCCAGCAGTAGGCAGTCGAACACTGAAGCTTTCTTT
TRBV2,NA,TRBJ2-3,NA,CASNDPTVTSTDTQYF,TGTGCCAGCAACGACCCGACCGTCACTAGCACAGATACGCAGTATTTT
TRBV29-1,many,TRBJ2-5,NA,CSGRGRARETQYF,TGCAGCGGCAGGGGGAGGGCCAGGGAGACCCAGTACTTC
TRBV5-1,few,TRBJ1-4,NA,CASSMGGHEKLFF,TGCGCCAGCAGCATGGGGGGGCATGAAAAACTGTTTTTT
TRBV12-3/TRBV12-4,few,TRBJ1-2,NA,CASTLGDYGYTF,TGTGCCAGCACCCTGGGGGACTATGGCTACACCTTC
TRBV24-1,few,TRBJ1-5,NA,CATSDPGPGNQPQHF,TGTGCCACCAGTGATCCGGGACCGGGTAATCAGCCCCAGCATTTT
TRBV9,NA,TRBJ2-3,NA,CASSVGSDTQYF,TGTGCCAGCAGCGTAGGATCAGATACGCAGTATTTT
TRBV6-5,NA,TRBJ1-5,NA,CASSYSRDRRRDQPQHF,TGTGCCAGCAGTTACTCGAGAGACAGGAGGCGGGATCAGCCCCAGCATTTT
TRBV5-1,NA,TRBJ2-3,TRBD2,CASSLERGPTDTQYF,TGCGCCAGCAGCTTGGAGCGGGGGCCCACAGATACGCAGTATTTT
TRBV20-1,few,TRBJ1-2,NA,CSATTSGGYGYTF,TGCAGTGCTACAACTTCTGGGGGCTATGGCTACACCTTC
TRBV5-1,many,TRBJ2-3,NA,CASRAEDSTDTQYF,TGCGCCAGCAGGGCAGAGGATAGCACAGATACGCAGTATTTT
TRBV29-1,many,TRBJ1-4,NA,CSVPWNEKLFF,TGCAGCGTCCCTTGGAATGAAAAACTGTTTTTT
TRBV12-3/TRBV12-4,few,TRBJ1-5,NA,CASRSDSNQPQHF,TGTGCCAGCAGGTCGGACAGTAATCAGCCCCAGCATTTT
TRBV5-1,many,TRBJ2-3,NA,CASSLDGGRTDTQYF,TGCGCCAGCAGCTTGGATGGCGGACGCACAGATACGCAGTATTTT
TRBV6-5,few,TRBJ2-3,NA,CAAGETDTQYF,TGTGCAGCCGGGGAGACAGATACGCAGTATTTT
TRBV3-1,few,TRBJ2-2,TRBD1,CASSRRQGNTGELFF,TGTGCCAGCAGCCGCAGACAGGGGAACACCGGGGAGCTGTTTTTT
TRBV20-1,few,TRBJ1-5,NA,CSAFNGWAQPQHF,TGCAGTGCTTTTAATGGGTGGGCTCAGCCCCAGCATTTT
TRBV4-1,NA,TRBJ2-1,TRBD2,CASSQWSGTSGYNEQFF,TGCGCCAGCAGCCAATGGTCCGGGACTAGCGGTTACAATGAGCAGTTCTTC
TRBV27,many,TRBJ2-4,NA,CASSPGSGGGGTKNIQYF,TGTGCCAGCAGCCCAGGGAGTGGGGGCGGTGGGACAAAAAACATTCAGTACTTC
TRBV24-1,NA,TRBJ2-1,NA,CATSDFLPGYNEQFF,TGTGCCACCAGTGATTTTCTCCCAGGATACAATGAGCAGTTCTTC
TRBV9,many,TRBJ2-3,TRBD2,CASSGAAGGLTDTQYF,TGTGCCAGCAGCGGCGCCGCGGGGGGCCTGACGGATACGCAGTATTTT
TRBV20-1,NA,TRBJ2-5,NA,CSHLRDTQETQYF,TGTAGTCATCTCCGGGACACCCAAGAGACCCAGTACTTC
TRBV29-1,few,TRBJ2-5,NA,CSVEVSAETQYF,TGCAGCGTTGAAGTCAGCGCCGAGACCCAGTACTTC
TRBV20-1,NA,TRBJ2-5,NA,CSARDLFDNQETQYF,TGCAGTGCTAGAGATTTATTCGACAACCAAGAGACCCAGTACTTC